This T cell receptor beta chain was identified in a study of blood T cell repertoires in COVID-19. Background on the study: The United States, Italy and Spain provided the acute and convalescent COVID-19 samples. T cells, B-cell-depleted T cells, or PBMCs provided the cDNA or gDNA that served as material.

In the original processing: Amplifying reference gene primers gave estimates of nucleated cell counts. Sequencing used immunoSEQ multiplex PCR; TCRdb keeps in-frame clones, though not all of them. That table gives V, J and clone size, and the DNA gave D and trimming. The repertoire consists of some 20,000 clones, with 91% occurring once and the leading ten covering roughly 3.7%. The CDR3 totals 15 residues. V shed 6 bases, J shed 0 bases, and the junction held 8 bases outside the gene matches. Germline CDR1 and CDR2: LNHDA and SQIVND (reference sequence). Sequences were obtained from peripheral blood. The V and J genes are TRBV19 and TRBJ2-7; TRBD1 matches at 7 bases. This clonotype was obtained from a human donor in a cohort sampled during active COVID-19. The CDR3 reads CASRSRDSSSYEQYF. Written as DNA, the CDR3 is TGTGCCAGTAGGAGCCGGGACAGCAGCTCCTACGAGCAGTACTTC.